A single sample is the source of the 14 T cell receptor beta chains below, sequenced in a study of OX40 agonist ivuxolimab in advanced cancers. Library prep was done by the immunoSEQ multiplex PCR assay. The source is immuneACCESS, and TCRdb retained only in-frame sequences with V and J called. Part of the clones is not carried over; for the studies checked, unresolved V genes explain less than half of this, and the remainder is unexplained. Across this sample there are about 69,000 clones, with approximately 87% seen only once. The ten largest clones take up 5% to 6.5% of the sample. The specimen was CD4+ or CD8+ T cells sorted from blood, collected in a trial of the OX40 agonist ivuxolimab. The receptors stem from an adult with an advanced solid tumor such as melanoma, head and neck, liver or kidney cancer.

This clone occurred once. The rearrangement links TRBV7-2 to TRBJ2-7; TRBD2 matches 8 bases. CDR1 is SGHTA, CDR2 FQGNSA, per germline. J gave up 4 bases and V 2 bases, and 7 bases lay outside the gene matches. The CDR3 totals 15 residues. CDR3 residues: CASSLFALAAYEQYF. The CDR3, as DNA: TGTGCCAGCAGCTTATTCGCACTAGCGGCATACGAGCAGTACTTC.

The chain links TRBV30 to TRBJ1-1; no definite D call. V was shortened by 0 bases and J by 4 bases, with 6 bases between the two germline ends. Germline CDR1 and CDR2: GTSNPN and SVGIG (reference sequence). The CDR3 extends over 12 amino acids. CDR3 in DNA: TGTGCCTGGAGTGTAATTAGCACTGAAGCTTTCTTT. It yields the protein CAWSVISTEAFF.

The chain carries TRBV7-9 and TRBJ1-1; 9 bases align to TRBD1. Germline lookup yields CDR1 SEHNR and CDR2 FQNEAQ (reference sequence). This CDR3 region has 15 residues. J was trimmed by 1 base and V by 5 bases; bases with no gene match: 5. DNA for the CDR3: TGTGCCAGCAGCCTGACAGGGGGACGGAACACTGAAGCTTTCTTT. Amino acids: CASSLTGGRNTEAFF.

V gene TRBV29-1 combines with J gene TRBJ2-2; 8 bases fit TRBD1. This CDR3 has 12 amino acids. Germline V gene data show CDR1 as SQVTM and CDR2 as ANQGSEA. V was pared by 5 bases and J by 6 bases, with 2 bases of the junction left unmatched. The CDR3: CSVLQGAGELFF. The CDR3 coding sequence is TGCAGCGTTCTACAGGGGGCCGGGGAGCTGTTTTTT.

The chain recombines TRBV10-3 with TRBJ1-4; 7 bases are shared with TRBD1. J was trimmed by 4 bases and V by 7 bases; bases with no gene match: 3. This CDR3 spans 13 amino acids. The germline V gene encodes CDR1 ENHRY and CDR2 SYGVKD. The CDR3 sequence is CAINRGDNEKLFF. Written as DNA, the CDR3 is TGTGCCATCAACAGGGGCGATAATGAAAAACTGTTTTTT.

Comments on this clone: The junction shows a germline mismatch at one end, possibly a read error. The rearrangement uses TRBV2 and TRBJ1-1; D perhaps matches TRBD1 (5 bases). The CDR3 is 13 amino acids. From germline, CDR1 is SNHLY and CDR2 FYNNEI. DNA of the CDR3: TGTGCCAGCAGGATAACAGGAGGGACTGCAGCTTTCTTT. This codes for CASRITGGTAAFF. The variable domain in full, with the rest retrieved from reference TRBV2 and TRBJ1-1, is EPEVTQTPSHQVTQMGQEVILRCVPISNHLYFYWYRQILGQKVEFLVSFYNNEISEKSEIFDDQFSVERPDGSNFTLKIRSTKLEDSAMYFCASRITGGTAAFFGQGTRLTVV.

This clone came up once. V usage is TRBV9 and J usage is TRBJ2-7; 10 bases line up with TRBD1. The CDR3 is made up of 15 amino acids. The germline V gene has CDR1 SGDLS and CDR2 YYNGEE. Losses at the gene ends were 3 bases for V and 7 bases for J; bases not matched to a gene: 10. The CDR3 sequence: CASSAGTGVDREQYF. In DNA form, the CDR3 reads TGTGCCAGCAGCGCCGGGACAGGGGTTGATCGGGAGCAGTACTTC.

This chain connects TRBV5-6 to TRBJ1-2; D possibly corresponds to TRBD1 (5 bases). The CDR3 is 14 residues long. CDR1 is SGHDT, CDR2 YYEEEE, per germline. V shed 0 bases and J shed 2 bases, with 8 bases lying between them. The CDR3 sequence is CASSLVRGNYGYTF. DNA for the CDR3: TGTGCCAGCAGCTTGGTCCGGGGGAACTATGGCTACACCTTC.

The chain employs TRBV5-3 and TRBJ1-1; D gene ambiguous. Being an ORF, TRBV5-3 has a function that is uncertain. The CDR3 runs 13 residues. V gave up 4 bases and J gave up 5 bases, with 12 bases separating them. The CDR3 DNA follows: TGTGCCAGAAGCATCAAATTGGGTACTGAAGCTTTCTTT. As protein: CARSIKLGTEAFF.

The CDR3 DNA reads TGTGCCAGCAGTACGGACAGTATCTATGGCTACACCTTC. Translated: CASSTDSIYGYTF. V is TRBV2 and J is TRBJ1-2, with a possible D match to TRBD1 (6 bases). The length of the CDR3 is 13 residues. V dropped 5 bases and J dropped 4 bases, with 11 bases sitting between them. CDR1 and CDR2 from the germline V gene are SNHLY and FYNNEI.

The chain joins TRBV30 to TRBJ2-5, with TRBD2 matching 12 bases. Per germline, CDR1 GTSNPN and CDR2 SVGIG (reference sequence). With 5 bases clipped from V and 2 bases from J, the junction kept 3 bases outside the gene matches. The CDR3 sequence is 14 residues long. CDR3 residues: CAWWTSGEQETQYF. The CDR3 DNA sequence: TGTGCCTGGTGGACTAGCGGGGAACAAGAGACCCAGTACTTC.

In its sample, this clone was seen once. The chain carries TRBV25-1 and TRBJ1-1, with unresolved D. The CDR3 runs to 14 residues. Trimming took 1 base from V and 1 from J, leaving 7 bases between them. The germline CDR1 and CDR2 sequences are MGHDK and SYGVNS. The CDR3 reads CASSEWQENTEAFF. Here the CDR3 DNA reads TGTGCCAGCAGTGAATGGCAGGAGAACACTGAAGCTTTCTTT.

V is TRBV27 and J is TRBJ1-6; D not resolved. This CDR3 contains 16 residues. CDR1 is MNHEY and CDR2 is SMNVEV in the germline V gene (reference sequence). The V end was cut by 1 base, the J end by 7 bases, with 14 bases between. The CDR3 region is CASSLLFGRKNSPLHF. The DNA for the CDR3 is TGTGCCAGCAGTTTATTGTTTGGCAGAAAAAATTCACCCCTCCACTTT.

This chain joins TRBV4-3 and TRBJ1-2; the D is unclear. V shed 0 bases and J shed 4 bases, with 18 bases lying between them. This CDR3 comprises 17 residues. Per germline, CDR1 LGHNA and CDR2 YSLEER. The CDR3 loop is CASSQDRATITLYGYTF. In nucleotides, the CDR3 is TGCGCCAGCAGCCAAGATAGGGCTACAATCACTCTCTATGGCTACACCTTC.